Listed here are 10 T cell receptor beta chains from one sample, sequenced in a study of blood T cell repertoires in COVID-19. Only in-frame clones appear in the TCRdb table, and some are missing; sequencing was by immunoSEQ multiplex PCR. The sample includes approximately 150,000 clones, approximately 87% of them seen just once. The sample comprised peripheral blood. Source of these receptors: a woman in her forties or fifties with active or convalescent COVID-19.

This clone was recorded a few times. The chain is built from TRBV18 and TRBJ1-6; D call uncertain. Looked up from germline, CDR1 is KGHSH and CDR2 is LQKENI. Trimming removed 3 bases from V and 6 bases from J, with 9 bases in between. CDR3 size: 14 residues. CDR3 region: CASSPTVFNSPLHF. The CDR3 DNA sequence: TGTGCCAGCTCACCCACAGTGTTTAATTCACCCCTCCACTTT.

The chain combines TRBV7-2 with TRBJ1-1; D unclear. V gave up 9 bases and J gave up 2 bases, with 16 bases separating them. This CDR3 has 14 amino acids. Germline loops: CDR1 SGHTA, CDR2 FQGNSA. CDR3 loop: CASGGATGNTEAFF. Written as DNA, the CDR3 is TGTGCCAGTGGTGGCGCTACGGGAAACACTGAAGCTTTCTTT.

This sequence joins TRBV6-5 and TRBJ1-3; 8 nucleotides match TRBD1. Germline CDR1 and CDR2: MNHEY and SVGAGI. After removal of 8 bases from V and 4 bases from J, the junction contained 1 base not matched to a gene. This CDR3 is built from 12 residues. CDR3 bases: TGTGCCAGCCGGACAGGGGGAAACACCATATATTTT. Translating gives CASRTGGNTIYF.

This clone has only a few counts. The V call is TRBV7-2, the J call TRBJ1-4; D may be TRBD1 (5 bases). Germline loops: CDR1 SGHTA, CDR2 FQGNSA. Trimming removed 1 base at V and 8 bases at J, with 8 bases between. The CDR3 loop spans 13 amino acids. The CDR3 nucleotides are TGTGCCAGCAGCTTAGGGGCAGGGGAAAAACTGTTTTTT. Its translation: CASSLGAGEKLFF.

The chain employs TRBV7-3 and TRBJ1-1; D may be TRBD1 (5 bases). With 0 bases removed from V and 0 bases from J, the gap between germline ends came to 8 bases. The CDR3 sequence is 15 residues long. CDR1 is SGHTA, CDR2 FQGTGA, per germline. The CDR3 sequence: CASSLTPTVNTEAFF. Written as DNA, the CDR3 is TGTGCCAGCAGCTTAACCCCGACAGTGAACACTGAAGCTTTCTTT.

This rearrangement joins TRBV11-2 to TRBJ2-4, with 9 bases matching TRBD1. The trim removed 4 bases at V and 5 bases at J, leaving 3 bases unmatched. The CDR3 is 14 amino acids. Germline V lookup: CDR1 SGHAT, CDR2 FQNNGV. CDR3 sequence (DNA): TGTGCCAGCAGCTCGGGACAGGGAGAAAACATTCAGTACTTC. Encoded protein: CASSSGQGENIQYF.

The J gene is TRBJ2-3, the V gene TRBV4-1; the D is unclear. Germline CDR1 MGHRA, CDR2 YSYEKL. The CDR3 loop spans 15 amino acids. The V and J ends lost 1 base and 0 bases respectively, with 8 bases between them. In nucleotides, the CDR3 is TGCGCCAGCAGCCAAGTAGCTCCAAGCACAGATACGCAGTATTTT. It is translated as CASSQVAPSTDTQYF.

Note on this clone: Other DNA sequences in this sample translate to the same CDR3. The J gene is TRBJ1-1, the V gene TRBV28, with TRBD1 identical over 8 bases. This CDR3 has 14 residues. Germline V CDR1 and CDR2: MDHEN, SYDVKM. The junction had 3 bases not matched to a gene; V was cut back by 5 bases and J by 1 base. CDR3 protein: CASSPTGGNTEAFF. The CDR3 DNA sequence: TGTGCCAGCAGTCCTACAGGGGGGAACACTGAAGCTTTCTTT.

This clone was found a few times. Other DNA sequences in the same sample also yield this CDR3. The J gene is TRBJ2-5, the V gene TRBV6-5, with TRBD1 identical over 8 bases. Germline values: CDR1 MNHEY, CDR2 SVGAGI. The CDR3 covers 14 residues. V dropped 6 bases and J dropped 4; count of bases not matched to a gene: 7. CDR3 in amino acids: CASSSGQGRETQYF. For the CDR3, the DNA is TGTGCCAGCAGCTCAGGACAGGGACGAGAGACCCAGTACTTC.

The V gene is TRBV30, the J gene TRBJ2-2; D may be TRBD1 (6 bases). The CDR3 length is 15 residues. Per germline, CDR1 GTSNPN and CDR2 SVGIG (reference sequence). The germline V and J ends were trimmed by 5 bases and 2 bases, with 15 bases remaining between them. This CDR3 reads CAWDPPQGNTGELFF. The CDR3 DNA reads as TGTGCCTGGGATCCTCCACAGGGAAACACCGGGGAGCTGTTTTTT. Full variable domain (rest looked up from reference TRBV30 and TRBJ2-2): SQTIHQWPATLVQPVGSPLSLECTVEGTSNPNLYWYRQAAGRGLQLLFYSVGIGQISSEVPQNLSASRPQDRQFILSSKKLLLSDSGFYLCAWDPPQGNTGELFFGEGSRLTVL.